Shown below are 7 T cell receptor beta chains from a single sample sequenced in a study of blood T cell repertoires in COVID-19. The method was immunoSEQ multiplex PCR; TCRdb's version includes in-frame clones alone and lacks a portion of them. The sample contains roughly 160,000 clones, about nine tenths of which appear only once. The sequenced sample was peripheral blood. These receptor sequences come from a man aged 18-30 years with acute or convalescent COVID-19.

V usage is TRBV5-1 and J usage is TRBJ1-4, with 9 bases lining up with TRBD1. Looked up from germline, CDR1 is SGHRS and CDR2 is YFSETQ. There are 16 residues in the CDR3. V lost 2 bases to trimming and J lost 5 bases; unmatched junction nucleotides: 7. The CDR3 here is CASSLRTGGGNEKLFF. In DNA form, the CDR3 reads TGCGCCAGCAGCTTACGCACAGGGGGCGGAAATGAAAAACTGTTTTTT. Filled out from reference TRBV5-1 and TRBJ1-4, the complete variable domain reads KAGVTQTPRYLIKTRGQQVTLSCSPISGHRSVSWYQQTPGQGLQFLFEYFSETQRNKGNFPGRFSGRQFSNSRSEMNVSTLELGDSALYLCASSLRTGGGNEKLFFGSGTQLSVL.

This sequence joins TRBV23-1 and TRBJ2-3, with D tentatively TRBD1 (5 bases). TRBV23-1 is treated as an ORF (open reading frame) with a function not yet certain. CDR3 length: 16 amino acids. V was cut by 5 bases and J by 3 bases, with 18 bases left in between. The DNA of the CDR3 is TGCGCCAGCAGTAAGGGGTACGGGTTAGTTACAGATACGCAGTATTTT. Protein: CASSKGYGLVTDTQYF.

This chain uses TRBV27 with TRBJ2-6; D perhaps matches TRBD2 (6 bases). Per the germline V gene, CDR1 is MNHEY and CDR2 is SMNVEV (reference sequence). CDR3 length equals 17 residues. The V gene lost 6 bases and the J gene lost 3 bases, with 18 bases spanning the gap. The CDR3, as DNA: TGTGCCAGCAGCCCTATCCCGGGGACTTATGGGGCCAACGTCCTGACTTTC. It codes for CASSPIPGTYGANVLTF.

This clone was counted a single time. The gene calls are TRBV5-5 and TRBJ2-7; TRBD2 matches 7 bases. The V gene's germline CDR1 is SGHKS and CDR2 YYEKEE (reference sequence). There are 16 residues in the CDR3. With V trimmed by 3 bases and J by 2 bases, 11 bases remained unmatched. CDR3 sequence: CASSSRTRISPYEQYF. The CDR3 bases are TGTGCCAGCAGCTCCCGGACTAGAATTTCCCCCTACGAGCAGTACTTC.

CDR3 loop: CASSLRAGAFQETQYF. The CDR3 DNA is TGTGCCAGCAGCTTAAGGGCGGGGGCCTTCCAAGAGACCCAGTACTTC. This chain links TRBV11-2 with TRBJ2-5; the D gene is possibly TRBD2 (7 bases). The germline V and J ends were trimmed by 2 bases and 1 base, with 14 bases remaining between them. Per germline, CDR1 SGHAT and CDR2 FQNNGV. The CDR3 totals 16 residues.

The chain is built from TRBV19 and TRBJ2-7; TRBD1 agrees at 10 bases. Germline-derived CDR1 and CDR2 are LNHDA and SQIVND (reference sequence). The CDR3 is 14 amino acids. After removal of 5 bases from V and 3 bases from J, the junction contained 4 bases not matched to a gene. CDR3 region: CASSDRDRGYEQYF. The CDR3 bases are TGTGCCAGTAGTGACCGGGACAGGGGCTACGAGCAGTACTTC.

The chain combines TRBV5-1 with TRBJ2-3; 9 positions match TRBD2. CDR3 size: 15 residues. Germline CDR1 SGHRS, CDR2 YFSETQ. V gave up 5 bases and J gave up 2 bases; unmatched junction bases: 6. CDR3 coding DNA: TGCGCCAGCAGTCTAGCGGGACGATACACAGATACGCAGTATTTT. It translates to CASSLAGRYTDTQYF.